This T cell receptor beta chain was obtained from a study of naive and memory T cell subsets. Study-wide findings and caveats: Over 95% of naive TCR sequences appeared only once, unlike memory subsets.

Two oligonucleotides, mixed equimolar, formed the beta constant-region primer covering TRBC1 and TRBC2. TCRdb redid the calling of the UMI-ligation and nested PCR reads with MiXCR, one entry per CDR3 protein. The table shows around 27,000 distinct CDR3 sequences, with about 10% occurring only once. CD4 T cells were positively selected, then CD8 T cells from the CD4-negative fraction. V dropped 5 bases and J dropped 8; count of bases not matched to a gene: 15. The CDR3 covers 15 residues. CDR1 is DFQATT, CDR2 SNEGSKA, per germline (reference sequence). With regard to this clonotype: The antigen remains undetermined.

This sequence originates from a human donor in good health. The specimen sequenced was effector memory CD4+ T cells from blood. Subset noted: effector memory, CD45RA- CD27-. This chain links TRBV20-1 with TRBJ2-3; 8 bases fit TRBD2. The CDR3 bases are TGCAGTGCTTACGCCGGGGGGGGAGCAATGGGTACGCAGTATTTT. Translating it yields CSAYAGGGAMGTQYF.